This T cell receptor beta chain originates from a study of T cells in Graves' hyperthyroidism and ophthalmopathy. V lost 4 bases, J lost 5 bases, and 7 bases lay in between. Germline V gene lookup returns CDR1 GTSNPN and CDR2 SVGIG (reference sequence). The CDR3 has 11 amino acids. Researchers took RNA transcripts and amplified the TCR beta CDR3 regions from them. The TCR CDR3 first-round RT-PCR relied on the HTBI primer set. TCRdb reanalysed the multiplex PCR reads using MiXCR and keeps one entry per CDR3 protein. The sample holds about 300,000 distinct CDR3 sequences, approximately 18% seen once. This clonotype was counted at least ten times.

This TCR was recovered from a man between 45 and 60 years old with Graves' ophthalmopathy. The rearrangement links TRBV30 to TRBJ2-3, with unresolved D. Sequenced: blood. The CDR3 nucleotides read TGTGCCTGGACCCCGGGAGATACGCAGTATTTT. Protein: CAWTPGDTQYF. Filled out from reference TRBV30 and TRBJ2-3, the complete variable domain reads SQTIHQWPATLVQPVGSPLSLECTVEGTSNPNLYWYRQAAGRGLQLLFYSVGIGQISSEVPQNLSASRPQDRQFILSSKKLLLSDSGFYLCAWTPGDTQYFGPGTRLTVL.